This record looks at one T cell receptor beta chain sequence and its context. The entry originates in a study of blood T cell repertoires in COVID-19. Study in general: The United States, Italy and Spain were the sources of the acute and convalescent COVID-19 samples. Sample material is recorded as cDNA or gDNA derived from T cells, B-cell-depleted T cells, or PBMCs.

Measured with immunoSEQ multiplex PCR; TCRdb has only the in-frame clones, and not every one. Found here are over 100,000 clones, roughly 84% of them singletons; the top ten hold 6% to 7%. Germline V gene data show CDR1 as SGHAT and CDR2 as FQNNGV. The CDR3 has 14 residues. V was cut by 4 bases and J by 6 bases, with 16 bases left in between. Material: peripheral blood. The rearrangement joins TRBV11-2 to TRBJ2-7; tentatively, D is TRBD1 (5 bases). The sequence came from a woman in her 50s with acute or convalescent COVID-19. CDR3 nucleotides: TGTGCCAGCAGCTCAGACAGAGCTGTAGCCGAGCAGTACTTC. Residues: CASSSDRAVAEQYF.